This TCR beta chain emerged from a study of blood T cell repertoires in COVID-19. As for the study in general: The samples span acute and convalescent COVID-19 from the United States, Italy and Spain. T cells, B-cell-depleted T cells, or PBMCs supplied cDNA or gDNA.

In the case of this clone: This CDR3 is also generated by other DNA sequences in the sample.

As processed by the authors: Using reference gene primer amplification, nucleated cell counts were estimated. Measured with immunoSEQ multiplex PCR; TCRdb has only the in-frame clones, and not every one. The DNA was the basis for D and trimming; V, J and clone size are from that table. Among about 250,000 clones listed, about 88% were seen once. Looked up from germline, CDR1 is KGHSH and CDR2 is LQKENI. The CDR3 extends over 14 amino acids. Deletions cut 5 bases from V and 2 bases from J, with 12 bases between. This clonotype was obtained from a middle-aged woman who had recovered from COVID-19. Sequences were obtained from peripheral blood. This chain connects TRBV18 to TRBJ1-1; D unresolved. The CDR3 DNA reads TGTGCCAGCTCAAGAGGGCAACTAAACACTGAAGCTTTCTTT. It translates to CASSRGQLNTEAFF.